This TCR beta chain was obtained from a study of neurological immune-mediated disorders. Study information: Relapsing-remitting patients made up about 90% of the 34 multiple sclerosis patients, and secondary progressive patients made up 3.

General study points: Grouping of repertoires by phylogeny put those of 18 of 34 multiple sclerosis patients into a single related-CDR3 cluster, a possible signature.

Germline V gene sequence: CDR1 MNHEY, CDR2 SVGAGI. V lost 6 bases and J lost 3, with 20 bases in between. The CDR3 is 16 residues long. Time point here: longitudinal time-point 3. Of note for this clonotype: The antigen remains unidentified.

TCRdb re-called the 5' RACE reads with MiXCR, one entry per CDR3 protein. The data show tens of thousands of distinct CDR3 sequences, around 4% seen once. The chain couples TRBV6-5 to TRBJ2-5; D may be TRBD2 (5 bases). This receptor was taken from a woman in her sixties or seventies with multiple sclerosis. The sequenced sample was PBMCs. CDR3 loop: CASSNAGVLGEETQYF. The CDR3 nucleotides read TGTGCCAGCAGCAACGCCGGGGTACTTGGGGAAGAGACCCAGTACTTC.